A selection of T cell receptor beta chains follows, all from one sample in a study of cytomegalovirus exposure and HLA in healthy donors. Repertoires were generated with immunoSEQ multiplex PCR, while TCRdb's copy carries only in-frame clones and drops some. The table has approximately 80,000 clones, around 70% seen once. The sample taken for sequencing was PBMCs. These receptors were collected from a woman in her forties in good health and CMV-seropositive. Both conserved end residues are part of each CDR3. A D gene is named only where the DNA matches it firmly. For some rows the clone size is stated as once, few or many, or as a class when expanded; others skip it.

abundance: NA; d_gene: NA; j_gene: TRBJ2-5; v_gene: TRBV10-1; CDR3aa: CASSRTVQETQYF; CDR3nt: TGCGCCAGCAGCCGAACTGTCCAAGAGACCCAGTACTTC
abundance: NA; d_gene: TRBD1; j_gene: TRBJ1-2; v_gene: TRBV7-2; CDR3aa: CASSLGDRGRYGYTF; CDR3nt: TGTGCCAGCAGCTTAGGAGACAGGGGCCGCTATGGCTACACCTTC
abundance: NA; d_gene: TRBD1; j_gene: TRBJ2-2; v_gene: TRBV2; CDR3aa: CAGRTGVITGELFF; CDR3nt: TGTGCCGGTAGGACAGGGGTGATCACCGGGGAGCTGTTTTTT
abundance: once; d_gene: TRBD2; j_gene: TRBJ2-7; v_gene: TRBV6-1; CDR3aa: CASRRGDLYEQYF; CDR3nt: TGTGCCAGCAGGCGGGGGGACCTCTACGAGCAGTACTTC
abundance: NA; d_gene: NA; j_gene: TRBJ1-1; v_gene: TRBV10-1; CDR3aa: CASSDGGQAFF; CDR3nt: TGCGCCAGCAGTGACGGGGGGCAAGCTTTCTTT
abundance: few; d_gene: NA; j_gene: TRBJ1-1; v_gene: TRBV25-1; CDR3aa: CASSEGDRMHTEAFF; CDR3nt: TGTGCCAGCAGTGAAGGAGACCGTATGCACACTGAAGCTTTCTTT
abundance: NA; d_gene: NA; j_gene: TRBJ1-2; v_gene: TRBV5-1; CDR3aa: CASSLDSAFGYTF; CDR3nt: TGCGCCAGCAGCCTTGACAGTGCTTTTGGCTACACCTTC
abundance: NA; d_gene: NA; j_gene: TRBJ2-7; v_gene: TRBV7-8; CDR3aa: CASSSGQTAYEQYF; CDR3nt: TGTGCCAGCAGCTCCGGACAAACGGCCTACGAGCAGTACTTC
abundance: NA; d_gene: NA; j_gene: TRBJ1-6; v_gene: TRBV7-2; CDR3aa: CASSPVAGSNSPLHF; CDR3nt: TGTGCCAGCAGCCCTGTCGCAGGGTCAAATTCACCCCTCCACTTT
abundance: few; d_gene: NA; j_gene: TRBJ1-2; v_gene: TRBV10-3; CDR3aa: CAISEEGLANYGYTF; CDR3nt: TGTGCCATCAGTGAGGAGGGTCTAGCTAACTATGGCTACACCTTC
abundance: few; d_gene: TRBD2; j_gene: TRBJ2-1; v_gene: TRBV10-3; CDR3aa: CAISGGLAGGDEQFF; CDR3nt: TGTGCCATCAGTGGTGGACTAGCGGGGGGCGATGAGCAGTTCTTC
abundance: NA; d_gene: TRBD1; j_gene: TRBJ1-3; v_gene: TRBV7-9; CDR3aa: CASSYLTGVGSGNTIYF; CDR3nt: TGTGCCAGCAGCTACTTAACAGGGGTCGGCTCTGGAAACACCATATATTTT
abundance: NA; d_gene: NA; j_gene: TRBJ2-1; v_gene: TRBV5-6; CDR3aa: CASSPTSYNEQFF; CDR3nt: TGTGCCAGCAGCCCCACTAGCTACAATGAGCAGTTCTTC
abundance: few; d_gene: NA; j_gene: TRBJ1-1; v_gene: TRBV6-5; CDR3aa: CASSYSGAVNTEAFF; CDR3nt: TGTGCCAGCAGTTACTCGGGGGCGGTGAACACTGAAGCTTTCTTT
abundance: NA; d_gene: TRBD1; j_gene: TRBJ2-5; v_gene: TRBV6-5; CDR3aa: CASRRDRTLGTQYF; CDR3nt: TGTGCCAGCAGAAGGGACAGAACCTTGGGGACCCAGTACTTC
abundance: NA; d_gene: TRBD2; j_gene: TRBJ2-5; v_gene: TRBV5-5; CDR3aa: CASSLEGLAEETQYF; CDR3nt: TGTGCCAGCAGCTTGGAAGGACTAGCGGAGGAGACCCAGTACTTC
abundance: NA; d_gene: TRBD1; j_gene: TRBJ1-3; v_gene: TRBV2; CDR3aa: CASSEAWDSSGNTIYF; CDR3nt: TGTGCCAGCAGTGAAGCGTGGGACAGCTCTGGAAACACCATATATTTT
abundance: NA; d_gene: NA; j_gene: TRBJ2-2; v_gene: TRBV6-1; CDR3aa: CASSERVGNTGELFF; CDR3nt: TGTGCCAGCAGTGAGAGGGTAGGGAACACCGGGGAGCTGTTTTTT
abundance: NA; d_gene: NA; j_gene: TRBJ2-5; v_gene: TRBV9; CDR3aa: CASSEKGTVMGETQYF; CDR3nt: TGTGCCAGCAGCGAGAAAGGGACTGTCATGGGAGAGACCCAGTACTTC
abundance: NA; d_gene: NA; j_gene: TRBJ2-1; v_gene: TRBV19; CDR3aa: CASCSGSDNEQFF; CDR3nt: TGTGCCAGTTGTTCGGGATCTGACAATGAGCAGTTCTTC
abundance: few; d_gene: NA; j_gene: TRBJ1-3; v_gene: TRBV19; CDR3aa: CASRRSGVGNTIYF; CDR3nt: TGTGCCAGTAGAAGGTCGGGAGTTGGAAACACCATATATTTT
abundance: few; d_gene: TRBD1; j_gene: TRBJ2-3; v_gene: TRBV19; CDR3aa: CASVGQVTDTQYF; CDR3nt: TGTGCCAGTGTGGGACAGGTCACAGATACGCAGTATTTT
abundance: NA; d_gene: TRBD1; j_gene: TRBJ1-2; v_gene: TRBV30; CDR3aa: CAWREDRGLGGYTF; CDR3nt: TGTGCCTGGAGGGAGGACAGGGGGCTCGGTGGCTACACCTTC
abundance: NA; d_gene: NA; j_gene: TRBJ1-3; v_gene: TRBV18; CDR3aa: CASSLGQSSGNTIYF; CDR3nt: TGTGCCAGCTCACTAGGACAGTCCTCTGGAAACACCATATATTTT
abundance: few; d_gene: NA; j_gene: TRBJ1-5; v_gene: TRBV15; CDR3aa: CATSRDGESNQPQHF; CDR3nt: TGTGCCACCAGCAGAGATGGGGAGTCTAATCAGCCCCAGCATTTT
abundance: NA; d_gene: NA; j_gene: TRBJ2-2; v_gene: TRBV9; CDR3aa: CASSVVSGVGELFF; CDR3nt: TGTGCCAGCAGCGTAGTATCGGGGGTCGGGGAGCTGTTTTTT
abundance: NA; d_gene: TRBD2; j_gene: TRBJ2-7; v_gene: TRBV6-5; CDR3aa: CASAGTSGGYEQYF; CDR3nt: TGTGCCAGCGCCGGGACTAGCGGGGGTTACGAGCAGTACTTC
abundance: few; d_gene: TRBD1; j_gene: TRBJ1-5; v_gene: TRBV30; CDR3aa: CAWSGQGTVPPQHF; CDR3nt: TGTGCCTGGTCTGGACAGGGAACTGTGCCGCCCCAGCATTTT
abundance: NA; d_gene: TRBD1; j_gene: TRBJ2-7; v_gene: TRBV6-1; CDR3aa: CASRKAGGSYEQYF; CDR3nt: TGTGCCAGTCGGAAGGCAGGGGGCTCCTACGAGCAGTACTTC
abundance: NA; d_gene: NA; j_gene: TRBJ2-6; v_gene: TRBV5-1; CDR3aa: CASSGGITGANVLTF; CDR3nt: TGCGCCAGCAGCGGCGGGATTACTGGGGCCAACGTCCTGACTTTC
abundance: NA; d_gene: TRBD2; j_gene: TRBJ2-2; v_gene: TRBV5-1; CDR3aa: CASSFGGADSGELFF; CDR3nt: TGCGCCAGCAGCTTCGGGGGGGCCGACTCCGGGGAGCTGTTTTTT
abundance: few; d_gene: TRBD2; j_gene: TRBJ2-7; v_gene: TRBV10-3; CDR3aa: CAIRHDRIETSGRTYEQYF; CDR3nt: TGTGCCATCAGGCACGACAGGATTGAGACTAGCGGGAGAACCTACGAGCAGTACTTC
abundance: NA; d_gene: NA; j_gene: TRBJ2-5; v_gene: TRBV4-3; CDR3aa: CASSQSTTGVQETQYF; CDR3nt: TGCGCCAGCAGCCAATCTACGACAGGCGTTCAAGAGACCCAGTACTTC
abundance: NA; d_gene: NA; j_gene: TRBJ1-1; v_gene: TRBV19; CDR3aa: CASSSGRMNTEAFF; CDR3nt: TGTGCCAGTAGTAGCGGGCGTATGAACACTGAAGCTTTCTTT
abundance: few; d_gene: TRBD2; j_gene: TRBJ2-3; v_gene: TRBV29-1; CDR3aa: CSVGGIYDTQYF; CDR3nt: TGCAGCGTGGGGGGGATCTACGATACGCAGTATTTT
abundance: NA; d_gene: TRBD2; j_gene: TRBJ2-3; v_gene: TRBV7-9; CDR3aa: CASSLGLAGKGDTQYF; CDR3nt: TGTGCCAGCAGCTTGGGACTAGCGGGAAAGGGAGATACGCAGTATTTT
abundance: NA; d_gene: NA; j_gene: TRBJ1-3; v_gene: TRBV7-7; CDR3aa: CASSPSSGNGNTIYF; CDR3nt: TGTGCTAGCAGCCCCTCTTCGGGAAATGGGAACACCATATATTTT
abundance: NA; d_gene: TRBD1; j_gene: TRBJ1-1; v_gene: TRBV19; CDR3aa: CASTHNGDRGTEAFF; CDR3nt: TGTGCCAGTACCCATAACGGGGACAGGGGCACTGAAGCTTTCTTT
abundance: NA; d_gene: TRBD2; j_gene: TRBJ2-1; v_gene: TRBV11-3; CDR3aa: CASSLELGTSGHNEQFF; CDR3nt: TGTGCCAGCAGCTTAGAGCTCGGGACTAGCGGACACAATGAGCAGTTCTTC
abundance: NA; d_gene: TRBD1; j_gene: TRBJ1-2; v_gene: TRBV30; CDR3aa: CAWSSTGNGYTF; CDR3nt: TGTGCCTGGAGCTCGACAGGGAATGGCTACACCTTC
abundance: NA; d_gene: NA; j_gene: TRBJ1-2; v_gene: TRBV4-1; CDR3aa: CASSQEVGYGYTF; CDR3nt: TGCGCCAGCAGCCAAGAGGTCGGCTATGGCTACACCTTC
abundance: NA; d_gene: TRBD1; j_gene: TRBJ1-1; v_gene: TRBV11-2; CDR3aa: CASSLGGTGTGVLNTEAFF; CDR3nt: TGTGCCAGCAGCTTAGGGGGGACCGGGACAGGGGTACTGAACACTGAAGCTTTCTTT
abundance: NA; d_gene: NA; j_gene: TRBJ2-2; v_gene: TRBV9; CDR3aa: CASSVTFGAGVTGELFF; CDR3nt: TGTGCCAGCAGCGTCACTTTTGGAGCTGGAGTCACCGGGGAGCTGTTTTTT
abundance: once; d_gene: NA; j_gene: TRBJ1-1; v_gene: TRBV10-3; CDR3aa: CAIRSGVGVSAAFF; CDR3nt: TGTGCCATCAGGTCCGGAGTTGGTGTTTCGGCAGCTTTCTTT
abundance: once; d_gene: NA; j_gene: TRBJ1-2; v_gene: TRBV10-3; CDR3aa: CAISGEVNYGYTF; CDR3nt: TGTGCCATCAGTGGGGAGGTTAACTATGGCTACACCTTC
abundance: NA; d_gene: TRBD2; j_gene: TRBJ2-1; v_gene: TRBV7-2; CDR3aa: CASSSLETSVGGSEQFF; CDR3nt: TGTGCCAGCAGCTCTCTCGAGACTAGCGTCGGAGGGAGTGAGCAGTTCTTC
abundance: NA; d_gene: NA; j_gene: TRBJ2-5; v_gene: TRBV30; CDR3aa: CAWSRTELQETQYF; CDR3nt: TGTGCCTGGAGTAGGACAGAACTCCAAGAGACCCAGTACTTC
abundance: once; d_gene: NA; j_gene: TRBJ1-2; v_gene: TRBV6-6; CDR3aa: CASRPLPESGIGYTF; CDR3nt: TGTGCCAGCAGGCCACTGCCGGAGTCAGGGATCGGCTACACCTTC
abundance: NA; d_gene: NA; j_gene: TRBJ1-2; v_gene: TRBV7-9; CDR3aa: CASSLVKYGETGNYGYTF; CDR3nt: TGTGCCAGCAGCTTAGTCAAGTACGGAGAGACCGGTAACTATGGCTACACCTTC
abundance: NA; d_gene: NA; j_gene: TRBJ1-1; v_gene: TRBV7-9; CDR3aa: CASSLVAEAFF; CDR3nt: TGTGCCAGCAGCTTAGTCGCTGAAGCTTTCTTT
abundance: NA; d_gene: NA; j_gene: TRBJ2-3; v_gene: TRBV7-2; CDR3aa: CASSLGGPDTQYF; CDR3nt: TGTGCCAGCAGCTTAGGAGGGCCAGATACGCAGTATTTT
abundance: NA; d_gene: NA; j_gene: TRBJ2-2; v_gene: TRBV10-2; CDR3aa: CASSEWRVVPGELFF; CDR3nt: TGCGCCAGCAGTGAGTGGAGAGTGGTCCCCGGGGAGCTGTTTTTT